These 11 T cell receptor beta chains were all obtained from the same sample, sequenced in a study of cytomegalovirus exposure and HLA in healthy donors. The PCR made use of 60 Vbeta and 13 Jbeta primers. Data came from immunoSEQ multiplex PCR; TCRdb stores just in-frame clones and leaves some out. The table includes over 150,000 clones, roughly 78% detected once. Sequenced material: PBMCs. The receptor source for this set is a girl aged 10-17 years in good health and CMV-seropositive.

The V and J genes are TRBV7-2 and TRBJ2-1; TRBD2 agrees at 8 bases. The CDR3 is 15 amino acids. Germline values: CDR1 SGHTA, CDR2 FQGNSA. V dropped 7 bases and J dropped 4; count of bases not matched to a gene: 9. The CDR3 DNA is TGTGCCAGCATCCAGGCAAGCGGGGGATACAATGAGCAGTTCTTC. Its protein is CASIQASGGYNEQFF.

V and J are TRBV27 and TRBJ2-3; weak D call: TRBD2 (5 bases). Trimming removed 6 bases from V and 10 bases from J, with 14 bases in between. CDR3 length: 12 residues. CDR1 is MNHEY, CDR2 SMNVEV, per germline (reference sequence). CDR3 sequence: CASRLEEGPQYF. The CDR3 region has the DNA TGTGCCAGCAGGCTTGAAGAGGGCCCGCAGTATTTT.

This clone is a singleton in its sample. The chain carries TRBV27 and TRBJ1-2, with 11 bases lining up with TRBD1. The CDR3 is 16 amino acids. CDR1 and CDR2 from the germline V gene are MNHEY and SMNVEV (reference sequence). V shed 5 bases, J shed 4 bases, and the junction held 9 bases outside the gene matches. The CDR3 DNA reads as TGTGCCAGCAGTCCTCGGACAGGGGGCTTCAGCTATGGCTACACCTTC. Amino acid sequence: CASSPRTGGFSYGYTF.

The chain uses TRBV10-1 and TRBJ1-5, with TRBD1 identical over 8 bases. The V gene end was trimmed by 4 bases and the J gene end by 5 bases; junction bases not matched to a gene: 1. The germline V gene encodes CDR1 WNHNN and CDR2 SYGVQD (reference sequence). The CDR3 runs to 13 residues. The chain's CDR3 is CASSGTGHQPQHF. CDR3 DNA sequence: TGCGCCAGCAGTGGGACAGGGCATCAGCCCCAGCATTTT.

The chain employs TRBV27 and TRBJ2-1; D ambiguous. V lost 3 bases and J lost 0, with 9 bases in between. Germline V lookup: CDR1 MNHEY, CDR2 SMNVEV (reference sequence). The CDR3 has 15 amino acids. This CDR3 is CASSLGRVSYNEQFF. Written as DNA, the CDR3 is TGTGCCAGCAGTTTGGGTCGGGTCTCCTACAATGAGCAGTTCTTC.

This clone appeared a single time. This rearrangement joins TRBV7-8 to TRBJ1-6; D not resolved. V was cut by 2 bases and J by 5 bases, with 7 bases left in between. CDR3 length: 14 residues. Germline V CDR1 and CDR2: SGHVS, FQNEAQ. DNA for the CDR3: TGTGCCAGCAGCTTAATGGGAGATAATTCACCCCTCCACTTT. Translated, it gives CASSLMGDNSPLHF.

The gene calls are TRBV19 and TRBJ1-2; 7 bases are a match to TRBD1. The CDR3 spans 16 residues. Germline-derived CDR1 and CDR2 are LNHDA and SQIVND (reference sequence). V was clipped by 8 bases and J by 0 bases; unmatched bases: 12. The CDR3 sequence is CASHPGTANTNYGYTF. The CDR3 region has the DNA TGTGCCAGTCACCCGGGGACAGCTAATACTAACTATGGCTACACCTTC.

This sequence joins TRBV10-2 and TRBJ1-2; 8 bases are a match to TRBD1. Germline CDR1 reads WSHSY; CDR2 reads SAAADI. CDR3 size: 21 residues. The V gene end was trimmed by 7 bases and the J gene end by 7 bases; junction bases not matched to a gene: 32. CDR3 nucleotide sequence: TGCGCCAGCAAAGTTCCCCCAAAGGCTGGAGGGCTCAGGACAGGGAACGGTGGCTACACCTTC. This translates into CASKVPPKAGGLRTGNGGYTF.

The gene calls are TRBV15 and TRBJ2-3, with 8 bases identical to TRBD2. This CDR3 has 17 amino acids. Per the germline V gene, CDR1 is LNHNV and CDR2 is YYDKDF (reference sequence). Trimming cost V 0 bases and J 1 base; bases outside gene matches: 6. DNA of the CDR3: TGTGCCACCAGCAGAGATCGAAAAGCGGGGGGCACAGATACGCAGTATTTT. Translating it yields CATSRDRKAGGTDTQYF.

The chain uses TRBV4-3 and TRBJ2-7, with 9 bases that match TRBD2. CDR1 is LGHNA, CDR2 YSLEER, per germline. The CDR3 is 15 residues long. V lost 4 bases and J lost 4; bases outside the gene matches: 8. CDR3 DNA: TGCGCCAGCAGCCTAAGACTAGCGGAGAGTTACGAGCAGTACTTC. Its translation is CASSLRLAESYEQYF.

The rearrangement joins TRBV27 to TRBJ1-5; the match to TRBD1 covers 9 bases. The CDR3 runs to 14 residues. The V and J ends lost 4 bases and 4 bases, in that order; junction bases with no gene match: 2. Per germline, CDR1 MNHEY and CDR2 SMNVEV (reference sequence). The CDR3 spells CASSSGTGNQPQHF. CDR3 in DNA: TGTGCCAGCAGTTCGGGGACAGGGAATCAGCCCCAGCATTTT.